This T cell receptor beta chain is from a study of monozygotic twins with inflammatory bowel disease. Study-level results: TCRbeta inverse Simpson diversity was decreased in IBD patients versus healthy co-twins. No distinction between different T cell subtypes was possible.

Regarding this clonotype: Its antigen is currently unknown.

Each donor gave about 2.7 ml of peripheral blood. The CDR3 loop spans 13 amino acids. CDR1 SEHNR and CDR2 FQNEAQ come from the germline V gene (reference sequence). Per-sample cDNA came from eight separate reactions. TCRdb reprocessed the 5' RACE reads, keeping one entry per CDR3 protein, no DNA. The listing contains about 210,000 distinct CDR3 sequences. Sequences were obtained from blood. This clonotype was obtained from a human donor with ulcerative colitis or Crohn's disease, or a healthy co-twin of an affected twin (not recorded which). The rearrangement joins TRBV7-9 to TRBJ1-1. The CDR3 spells CASGGGWYTEAFF.